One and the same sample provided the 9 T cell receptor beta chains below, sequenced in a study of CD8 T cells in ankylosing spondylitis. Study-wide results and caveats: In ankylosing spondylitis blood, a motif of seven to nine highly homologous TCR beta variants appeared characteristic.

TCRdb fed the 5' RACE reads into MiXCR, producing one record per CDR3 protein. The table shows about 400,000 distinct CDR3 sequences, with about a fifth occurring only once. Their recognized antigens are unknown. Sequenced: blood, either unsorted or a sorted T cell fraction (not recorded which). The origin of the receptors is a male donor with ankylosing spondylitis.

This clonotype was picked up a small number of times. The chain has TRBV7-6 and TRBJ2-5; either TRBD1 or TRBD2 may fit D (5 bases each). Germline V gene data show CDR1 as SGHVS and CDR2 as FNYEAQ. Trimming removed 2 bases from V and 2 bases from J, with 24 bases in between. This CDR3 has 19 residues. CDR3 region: CASSLYPTSGRSEQETQYF. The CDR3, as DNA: TGTGCCAGCAGCTTATATCCGACTTCGGGACGGAGTGAACAAGAGACCCAGTACTTC. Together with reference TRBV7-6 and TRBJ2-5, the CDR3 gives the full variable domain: GAGVSQSPRYKVTKRGQDVALRCDPISGHVSLYWYRQALGQGPEFLTYFNYEAQQDKSGLPNDRFSAERPEGSISTLTIQRTEQRDSAMYRCASSLYPTSGRSEQETQYFGPGTRLLVL.

CDR3 region: CAIKVGLAGGLEEQYF. Written as DNA, the CDR3 is TGTGCCATCAAGGTGGGCCTAGCGGGAGGGCTCGAAGAGCAGTACTTC. The rearrangement links TRBV10-3 to TRBJ2-7, with 12 bases fitting TRBD2. Germline loops: CDR1 ENHRY, CDR2 SYGVKD. V shed 7 bases and J 7 bases; nucleotides not matched to a gene: 14. The CDR3 has 16 residues.

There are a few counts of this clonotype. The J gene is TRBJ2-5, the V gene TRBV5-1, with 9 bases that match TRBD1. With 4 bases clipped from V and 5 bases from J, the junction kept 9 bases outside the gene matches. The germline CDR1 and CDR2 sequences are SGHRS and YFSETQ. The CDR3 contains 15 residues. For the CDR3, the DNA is TGCGCCAGCAGCCTACAGGGGGCGAAGATTGAGACCCAGTACTTC. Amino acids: CASSLQGAKIETQYF.

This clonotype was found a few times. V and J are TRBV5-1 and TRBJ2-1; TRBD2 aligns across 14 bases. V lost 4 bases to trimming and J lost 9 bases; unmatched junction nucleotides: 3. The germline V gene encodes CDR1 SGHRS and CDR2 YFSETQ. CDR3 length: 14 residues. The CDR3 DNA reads TGCGCCAGCAGCCTGGGACTAGCGGGAGCTGAGCAGTTCTTC. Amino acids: CASSLGLAGAEQFF.

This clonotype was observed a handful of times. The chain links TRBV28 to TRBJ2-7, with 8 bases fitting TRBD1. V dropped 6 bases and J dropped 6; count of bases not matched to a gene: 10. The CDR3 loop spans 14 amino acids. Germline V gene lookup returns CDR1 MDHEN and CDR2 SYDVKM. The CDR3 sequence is CASRTGQAYREQYF. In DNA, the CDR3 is TGTGCCAGCAGAACGGGACAGGCGTATCGCGAGCAGTACTTC.

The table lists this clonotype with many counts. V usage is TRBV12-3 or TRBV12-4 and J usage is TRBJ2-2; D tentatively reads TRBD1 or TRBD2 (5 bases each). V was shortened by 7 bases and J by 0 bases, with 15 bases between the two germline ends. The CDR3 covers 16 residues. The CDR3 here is CASKTTRGANTGELFF. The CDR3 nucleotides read TGTGCCAGCAAAACGACGAGGGGAGCGAACACCGGGGAGCTGTTTTTT.

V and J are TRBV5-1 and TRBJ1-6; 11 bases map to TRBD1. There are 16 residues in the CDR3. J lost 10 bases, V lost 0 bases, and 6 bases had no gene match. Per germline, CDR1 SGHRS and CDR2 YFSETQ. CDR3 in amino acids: CASSLDGQGASSPLHF. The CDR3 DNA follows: TGCGCCAGCAGCTTGGATGGACAGGGGGCCTCATCACCCCTCCACTTT. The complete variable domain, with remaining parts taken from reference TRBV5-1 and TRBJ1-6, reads KAGVTQTPRYLIKTRGQQVTLSCSPISGHRSVSWYQQTPGQGLQFLFEYFSETQRNKGNFPGRFSGRQFSNSRSEMNVSTLELGDSALYLCASSLDGQGASSPLHFGNGTRLTVT.

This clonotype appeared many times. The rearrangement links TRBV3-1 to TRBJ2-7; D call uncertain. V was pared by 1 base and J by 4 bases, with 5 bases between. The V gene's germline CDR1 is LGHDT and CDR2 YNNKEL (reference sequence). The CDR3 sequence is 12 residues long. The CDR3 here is CASSQGDYEQYF. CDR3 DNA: TGTGCCAGCAGCCAAGGTGATTACGAGCAGTACTTC.

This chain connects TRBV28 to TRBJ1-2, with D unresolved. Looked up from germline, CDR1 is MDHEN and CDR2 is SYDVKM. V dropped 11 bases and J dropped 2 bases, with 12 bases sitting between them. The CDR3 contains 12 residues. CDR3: CALAGRNYGYTF. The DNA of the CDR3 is TGTGCCCTGGCGGGCAGAAACTATGGCTACACCTTC.